This TCR beta chain was observed in a study of beta chain features in type 1 diabetes. Expressed TCRB transcripts were sequenced because the entire RNA isolate underwent reverse transcription. Repertoires were generated with immunoSEQ multiplex PCR, while TCRdb's copy carries only in-frame clones and drops some. The repertoire holds 120,000 or so clones, with approximately 15% as singletons. Study-level findings and limits: Within patients, naive, central memory and Treg TCRB repertoires seemed more similar than within healthy donors. TCRB CDR3s were moderately but significantly shorter in Type 1 diabetes patients in all four CD4+ subsets.

The V gene's germline CDR1 is SGHRS and CDR2 YFSETQ. The CDR3 contains 15 residues. The germline V and J ends were trimmed by 3 bases and 7 bases, with 17 bases remaining between them. A word on this clone: Its target is not known.

Donors contributed one heparinised blood draw apiece, averaging about 116 mL. Source material: central memory CD4+ T cells from blood. This clonotype originated in a man younger than 30 with type 1 diabetes. The chain carries TRBV5-1 and TRBJ2-1, with D possibly called TRBD1 or TRBD2 (5 bases each). The CDR3 protein is CASSSPGARDNEQFF. CDR3 coding DNA: TGCGCCAGCAGCTCCCCCGGGGCCAGGGATAATGAGCAGTTCTTC.